Listed below are T cell receptor beta chains from one sample, sequenced in a study of OX40 agonist ivuxolimab in advanced cancers. Clones were sequenced by immunoSEQ multiplex PCR, and TCRdb holds only the in-frame ones, with some missing. The profile shows 100,000 or so clones, around nine tenths of them singletons. Material: CD4+ or CD8+ T cells sorted from blood, obtained in a trial of the OX40 agonist ivuxolimab. These receptors originate from an adult with an advanced solid tumor such as melanoma, head and neck, liver or kidney cancer. The CDR3 runs from the conserved cysteine through the conserved F or W. D genes are given only for firm matches. Some rows mark clone size as missing; the rest say once, few, many or name a class of expanded clone.

TRBD1	TRBV10-1	14	TRBJ2-7	NA	CASRGWTGIDEQYF	TGCGCCAGCAGGGGATGGACAGGGATAGACGAGCAGTACTTC
TRBD1	TRBV25-1	15	TRBJ2-3	NA	CASSEFGTGTDTQYF	TGTGCCAGCAGTGAATTTGGGACAGGGACAGATACGCAGTATTTT
NA	TRBV19	14	TRBJ1-2	NA	CASSVPGTDYGYTF	TGTGCCAGTAGTGTCCCCGGGACGGACTATGGCTACACCTTC
TRBD2	TRBV7-2	15	TRBJ2-1	NA	CASSLASGRPHEQFF	TGTGCCAGCAGCTTAGCTAGCGGGAGGCCCCATGAGCAGTTCTTC
TRBD1	TRBV7-2	14	TRBJ1-1	NA	CASSLETGRKKAFF	TGTGCCAGCAGCCTGGAGACAGGGAGGAAAAAAGCTTTCTTT
NA	TRBV19	14	TRBJ1-6	once	CASSVGVGNSPLHF	TGTGCCAGTAGTGTAGGGGTAGGGAATTCACCCCTCCACTTT
TRBD1	TRBV19	13	TRBJ2-7	NA	CASSGQGGGEQYF	TGTGCCAGTTCGGGACAGGGGGGTGGAGAGCAGTACTTC
NA	TRBV6-1	15	TRBJ2-1	NA	CASSVDPTSYNEQFF	TGTGCCAGCAGTGTCGACCCGACAAGCTACAATGAGCAGTTCTTC
NA	TRBV10-3	15	TRBJ2-5	NA	CAISESGARPETQYF	TGTGCCATCAGTGAGTCTGGGGCACGACCGGAGACCCAGTACTTC
TRBD2	TRBV7-2	17	TRBJ2-5	NA	CASSLAGTSGLGKAQYF	TGTGCCAGCAGCTTAGCTGGGACTAGCGGCCTCGGGAAGGCCCAGTACTTC
NA	TRBV7-2	14	TRBJ1-1	NA	CASIYDSHNTEAFF	TGTGCCAGCATCTATGACAGTCATAACACTGAAGCTTTCTTT
NA	TRBV2	17	TRBJ2-3	NA	CASSVRGLAEGTDTQYF	TGTGCCAGCAGCGTCAGGGGTCTGGCGGAAGGCACAGATACGCAGTATTTT
NA	TRBV10-3	13	TRBJ2-5	few	CASSYDSTTTQYF	TGTGCCAGCAGTTACGACTCCACGACCACCCAGTACTTC
TRBD2	TRBV30	14	TRBJ2-7	once	CAWSLGSGVYEQYF	TGTGCCTGGAGTTTAGGAAGCGGGGTATACGAGCAGTACTTC
NA	TRBV9	14	TRBJ1-2	NA	CASSPRGGDYGYTF	TGTGCCAGCAGCCCGCGGGGAGGGGACTATGGCTACACCTTC
NA	TRBV19	13	TRBJ2-7	NA	CASSTVPHYEQYF	TGTGCCAGTAGTACAGTACCCCACTACGAGCAGTACTTC
NA	TRBV19	15	TRBJ2-4	once	CASSIIGIAKNIQYF	TGTGCCAGTAGTATTATCGGGATAGCCAAAAACATTCAGTACTTC
TRBD2	TRBV6-1	15	TRBJ2-5	NA	CASSAIAGGQETQYF	TGTGCCAGCAGCGCAATAGCGGGAGGGCAAGAGACCCAGTACTTC
NA	TRBV7-7	14	TRBJ2-2	NA	CASSSRVNTGELFF	TGTGCTAGCAGCTCCCGTGTTAACACCGGGGAGCTGTTTTTT
TRBD2	TRBV5-1	15	TRBJ2-3	NA	CASSWSGTSADTQYF	TGCGCCAGCAGCTGGTCCGGGACTAGCGCAGATACGCAGTATTTT
TRBD2	TRBV9	15	TRBJ2-7	once	CASSVAPGGTYEQYF	TGTGCCAGCAGCGTAGCTCCGGGAGGTACTTACGAGCAGTACTTC
NA	TRBV7-9	13	TRBJ2-7	NA	CASSYDKVDEQYF	TGTGCCAGCAGTTACGACAAGGTCGACGAGCAGTACTTC
TRBD2	TRBV7-3	14	TRBJ2-2	NA	CASSRGLGGGELFF	TGTGCCAGCAGCCGCGGACTAGGCGGCGGGGAGCTGTTTTTT
NA	TRBV5-1	17	TRBJ1-2	NA	CASSLGPSAGDNYGYTF	TGCGCCAGCAGCTTGGGGCCGTCGGCAGGGGACAACTATGGCTACACCTTC
NA	TRBV19	12	TRBJ2-7	NA	CASRGARYEQYF	TGTGCCAGTAGGGGAGCAAGGTACGAGCAGTACTTC
TRBD1	TRBV15	16	TRBJ1-2	NA	CATSRSLDRGTDGYTF	TGTGCCACCAGCAGATCCCTAGACAGGGGGACAGATGGCTACACCTTC
TRBD2	TRBV29-1	14	TRBJ2-3	NA	CSVEKLAGVNTQYF	TGCAGCGTTGAAAAACTAGCGGGAGTAAATACGCAGTATTTT
NA	TRBV19	15	TRBJ1-2	NA	CASSPQGVSNYGYTF	TGTGCCAGTAGTCCCCAAGGCGTATCAAACTATGGCTACACCTTC